Listed below are T cell receptor beta chains from one sample, sequenced in a study of blood T cell repertoires in COVID-19. Profiled with immunoSEQ multiplex PCR; TCRdb holds only in-frame clones, not every one. The sample lists about 210,000 clones, around 83% seen once, with about 9% in the top ten. What was sequenced was peripheral blood. The receptors shown here come from a man aged 50 to 59 with active or convalescent COVID-19. The CDR3 runs from the conserved cysteine through the conserved F or W. A D gene is named only where the DNA matches it firmly. The size of a clone is reported for some rows only, either as once, few or many, or as a class for expanded clones.

clone_size	v_call	d_call	j_call	cdr3_aa	cdr3_nt
once	TRBV6-5	TRBD1	TRBJ2-5	CASSLGGAGETQYF	TGTGCCAGCAGTTTAGGGGGCGCGGGAGAGACCCAGTACTTC
NA	TRBV3-1/TRBV3-2	NA	TRBJ1-2	CASSQGGGRTSYGYTF	TGTGCCAGCAGCCAAGGGGGAGGCCGGACAAGCTATGGCTACACCTTC
NA	TRBV6-5	TRBD1	TRBJ2-5	CASTKTGAETQYF	TGTGCCAGCACCAAGACAGGGGCAGAGACCCAGTACTTC
NA	TRBV7-2	NA	TRBJ1-5	CASSLGQVQPQHF	TGTGCCAGCAGCTTAGGTCAGGTTCAGCCCCAGCATTTT
few	TRBV4-2	NA	TRBJ2-1	CASSQVRTRGSYNEQFF	TGTGCCAGCAGCCAAGTGCGGACTAGGGGGTCCTACAATGAGCAGTTCTTC
NA	TRBV5-6	TRBD2	TRBJ2-7	CASSPRWGASGEGYEQYF	TGTGCCAGCAGCCCCCGATGGGGTGCTAGCGGGGAGGGATACGAGCAGTACTTC
NA	TRBV19	TRBD1	TRBJ1-1	CASSTPGQGHTEAFF	TGTGCCAGTAGTACCCCCGGACAGGGGCACACTGAAGCTTTCTTT
NA	TRBV4-3	NA	TRBJ1-1	CASSQVGLPGRGNTEAFF	TGCGCCAGCAGCCAAGTCGGACTCCCCGGGCGTGGGAACACTGAAGCTTTCTTT
NA	TRBV7-9	TRBD1	TRBJ1-2	CASSSTGGVGYTF	TGTGCCAGCAGCTCGACAGGGGGCGTTGGCTACACCTTC
NA	TRBV7-3	TRBD1	TRBJ2-1	CASSPQSDRVFNNEQFF	TGTGCCAGCAGCCCCCAATCGGACAGGGTATTTAACAATGAGCAGTTCTTC
NA	TRBV7-9	NA	TRBJ1-4	CASSPIPGAPGEKLFF	TGTGCCAGCAGCCCCATTCCGGGCGCCCCGGGGGAAAAACTGTTTTTT
NA	TRBV28	TRBD1	TRBJ2-6	CASRSPGTGGSGANVLTF	TGTGCCAGCAGATCCCCCGGGACAGGGGGCTCTGGGGCCAACGTCCTGACTTTC
few	TRBV4-3	TRBD2	TRBJ2-5	CASSQDRASGRAFKETQYF	TGCGCCAGCAGCCAAGATAGGGCTAGCGGGAGGGCATTTAAAGAGACCCAGTACTTC
NA	TRBV24-1	NA	TRBJ1-2	CATSMTGQGGYTF	TGTGCCACCAGTATGACAGGCCAGGGGGGCTACACCTTC
NA	TRBV10-3	TRBD1	TRBJ2-7	CAISESSTGVSYEQYF	TGTGCCATCAGTGAGTCGTCGACAGGGGTTTCCTACGAGCAGTACTTC
NA	TRBV28	NA	TRBJ2-7	CASSSQGGLSYEQYF	TGTGCCAGCAGCTCCCAGGGGGGCCTCTCCTACGAGCAGTACTTC
NA	TRBV2	NA	TRBJ1-1	CARVAGVRTEAFF	TGTGCCAGGGTAGCAGGGGTTCGGACTGAAGCTTTCTTT
NA	TRBV7-2	NA	TRBJ1-6	CASSLVTGGGSPLHF	TGTGCCAGCAGCTTGGTGACAGGCGGAGGTTCACCCCTCCACTTT
NA	TRBV3-1/TRBV3-2	NA	TRBJ2-3	CASSPHLSTDTQYF	TGTGCCAGCAGCCCGCACCTATCCACAGATACGCAGTATTTT
NA	TRBV28	NA	TRBJ1-5	CASSSQGNQPQHF	TGTGCCAGCAGTTCACAGGGAAATCAGCCCCAGCATTTT
NA	TRBV7-2	TRBD2	TRBJ2-1	CASSLAGLAGVNEQFF	TGTGCCAGCAGCTTAGCGGGACTAGCGGGAGTCAATGAGCAGTTCTTC
NA	TRBV28	TRBD1	TRBJ1-2	CASSHDRAGGYTF	TGTGCCAGCAGTCACGACAGGGCTGGTGGCTACACCTTC
NA	TRBV20-1	NA	TRBJ2-5	CSASRIVGGGETQYF	TGCAGTGCTAGTAGAATAGTGGGGGGAGGAGAGACCCAGTACTTC
NA	TRBV25-1	NA	TRBJ2-1	CASSEQSGRGIYNEQFF	TGTGCCAGCAGTGAACAATCGGGACGGGGGATATACAATGAGCAGTTCTTC
NA	TRBV21-1	NA	TRBJ1-4	CASSSTGTRTNEKLFF	TGTGCCAGCAGCTCGACAGGGACCAGGACTAATGAAAAACTGTTTTTT
NA	TRBV28	NA	TRBJ2-7	CASSLSVWPYERYF	TGTGCCAGCAGTTTGAGCGTATGGCCCTACGAGCGGTACTTC
NA	TRBV7-3	NA	TRBJ1-1	CASSFRGGMMNTEAFF	TGTGCCAGCAGCTTCAGGGGAGGGATGATGAACACTGAAGCTTTCTTT
NA	TRBV11-2	TRBD1	TRBJ1-1	CASRTGGLTEAFF	TGTGCCAGCAGGACAGGGGGGCTCACTGAAGCTTTCTTT
NA	TRBV5-8	NA	TRBJ1-2	CASSGHQGYYGYTF	TGTGCCAGCAGCGGACACCAGGGCTACTATGGCTACACCTTC
NA	TRBV6-5	TRBD1	TRBJ2-7	CASSYRTGLTYEQYF	TGTGCCAGCAGTTACCGGACAGGGTTGACCTACGAGCAGTACTTC
few	TRBV5-5	TRBD2	TRBJ2-7	CASSLDPSGSYEQYF	TGTGCCAGCAGCTTGGACCCCAGCGGGAGCTACGAGCAGTACTTC
few	TRBV14	TRBD1	TRBJ2-7	CASSLQGVFNEQYF	TGTGCCAGCAGCCTGCAGGGGGTCTTCAACGAGCAGTACTTC